One sample yielded the 18 T cell receptor beta chains listed below, sequenced in a study of T cell repertoires in cytomegalovirus infection. TCRdb re-analysed the reads in MiXCR, keeping a single row per CDR3 protein. Of 560,000 or so distinct CDR3 sequences in the sample, approximately 17% are singletons; the top ten hold 20% to 30%. The sample consisted of CD8+ T cells from PBMCs. The receptors stem from a human donor in good health (CMV status not recorded). Some clones in this sample may be carry-over from other donors' samples.

The sample holds many counts of this clonotype. The chain employs TRBV12-3 or TRBV12-4 and TRBJ2-7, with D possibly being TRBD2 (5 bases). This CDR3 region has 12 residues. The V end was cut by 6 bases, the J end by 0 bases, with 6 bases between. Written as DNA, the CDR3 is TGTGCCAGCAGCCGGGACTCCTACGAGCAGTACTTC. It translates to CASSRDSYEQYF.

The chain recombines TRBV5-4 with TRBJ2-7; D not resolved. The V and J ends lost 4 bases and 0 bases respectively, with 14 bases between them. In germline, CDR1 is SGHNT, CDR2 YYREEE (reference sequence). CDR3 size: 15 residues. The CDR3 DNA reads TGTGCCAGCAGCACCGACAAATCATACTCCTACGAGCAGTACTTC. Amino acid sequence: CASSTDKSYSYEQYF.

The chain carries TRBV2 and TRBJ1-1; D is unclear. Trimming shortened V by 1 base and J by 2 bases, and 11 bases separated the two germline ends. The CDR3 totals 15 residues. CDR1 and CDR2 (germline): SNHLY, FYNNEI. CDR3 DNA sequence: TGTGCCAGCAGTGAAGAAATAAGTACCAACACTGAAGCTTTCTTT. This encodes CASSEEISTNTEAFF.

This clonotype was found many times. The chain couples TRBV19 to TRBJ2-1, with 13 bases that match TRBD2. The trim removed 8 bases at V and 6 bases at J, leaving 16 bases unmatched. This CDR3 spans 18 amino acids. CDR1 and CDR2 from the germline V gene are LNHDA and SQIVND (reference sequence). The CDR3 spells CASSSGTSGNVDANEQFF. The CDR3 nucleotides read TGTGCCAGTTCCTCCGGGACTAGCGGGAATGTCGACGCCAATGAGCAGTTCTTC.

V is TRBV10-3 and J is TRBJ2-5; weak D call: TRBD2 (5 bases). Germline loops: CDR1 ENHRY, CDR2 SYGVKD. The CDR3 runs 12 residues. V lost 8 bases and J 1 base, leaving 8 bases between the germline ends. CDR3 protein: CAIGGFQETQYF. The CDR3 DNA reads as TGTGCCATCGGCGGGTTCCAAGAGACCCAGTACTTC.

There are a few counts of this clonotype. The rearrangement links TRBV28 to TRBJ1-1; 7 bases line up with TRBD1. The CDR3 is 13 residues long. Looked up from germline, CDR1 is MDHEN and CDR2 is SYDVKM. The trim removed 7 bases at V and 3 bases at J, leaving 5 bases unmatched. This chain's CDR3 is CASTVTGDTEAFF. The CDR3 DNA follows: TGTGCCAGCACCGTCACAGGGGACACTGAAGCTTTCTTT.

This clonotype was seen ten or more times. The CDR3, as DNA: TGTGCCAGCAGCCCTCGGGGGGGCAGCATCTATGGCTACACCTTC. It yields the protein CASSPRGGSIYGYTF. This rearrangement joins TRBV7-6 to TRBJ1-2; TRBD1 might be the D (6 bases). Germline V gene data show CDR1 as SGHVS and CDR2 as FNYEAQ. V was shortened by 5 bases and J by 4 bases, with 17 bases between the two germline ends. The CDR3 length is 15 residues.

Concerning this clonotype itself: The CDR3 carries no conserved terminal phenylalanine or tryptophan, so it likely arises from a read error. The chain recombines TRBV12-3 or TRBV12-4 with TRBJ1-5; no reliable D call. The V gene lost 5 bases and the J gene lost 5 bases, with 13 bases spanning the gap. The CDR3 covers 14 residues. This CDR3 reads CASSPTVDDQPQHV. The CDR3 DNA reads as TGTGCCAGCAGTCCCACAGTGGATGATCAGCCCCAGCATGTT.

This clonotype was seen repeatedly, ten times or more. V usage is TRBV7-2 and J usage is TRBJ2-3; D might be TRBD2 (6 bases). Trimming stripped 5 bases from V and 2 bases from J, with 20 bases between. CDR1 SGHTA and CDR2 FQGNSA come from the germline V gene. There are 17 residues in the CDR3. CDR3 sequence reads: CASSEKTRLDATDTQYF. CDR3 in DNA: TGTGCCAGCAGCGAGAAGACTAGACTCGATGCCACAGATACGCAGTATTTT. Combining the CDR3 with reference TRBV7-2 and TRBJ2-3 gives the whole variable domain GAGVSQSPSNKVTEKGKDVELRCDPISGHTALYWYRQSLGQGLEFLIYFQGNSAPDKSGLPSDRFSAERTGGSVSTLTIQRTQQEDSAVYLCASSEKTRLDATDTQYFGPGTRLTVL.

This clonotype was seen at least ten times. This sequence joins TRBV7-9 and TRBJ1-2; D unclear. This CDR3 is 13 amino acids long. V shed 0 bases and J shed 8 bases, with 10 bases lying between them. Germline CDR1 and CDR2: SEHNR and FQNEAQ (reference sequence). The CDR3 here is CASSLAPSSGYTF. CDR3 DNA sequence: TGTGCCAGCAGCTTAGCTCCTTCTAGCGGCTACACCTTC.

The chain combines TRBV5-1 with TRBJ2-1; weak D call: TRBD2 (6 bases). Trimming stripped 0 bases from V and 5 bases from J, with 15 bases between. The CDR3 sequence is 16 residues long. The germline V gene has CDR1 SGHRS and CDR2 YFSETQ. The CDR3 sequence is CASSLVERDSNNEQFF. CDR3 in DNA: TGCGCCAGCAGCTTGGTCGAGAGGGACTCGAACAATGAGCAGTTCTTC.

This clonotype was seen at least ten times. The V and J genes are TRBV7-8 and TRBJ2-1; no firm D call. V was pared by 4 bases and J by 3 bases, with 16 bases between. The CDR3 has 16 amino acids. Per the germline V gene, CDR1 is SGHVS and CDR2 is FQNEAQ. Written as DNA, the CDR3 is TGTGCCAGCAGCTCCAAAGCTCGAACAGACTACAATGAGCAGTTCTTC. Translated, it gives CASSSKARTDYNEQFF.

This clonotype showed up many times. The V gene is TRBV27, the J gene TRBJ1-5; D call uncertain. The CDR3 contains 13 residues. From germline, CDR1 is MNHEY and CDR2 SMNVEV (reference sequence). Trimming stripped 4 bases from V and 3 bases from J, with 7 bases between. CDR3 bases: TGTGCCAGCAGTTCAAACTACAATCAGCCCCAGCATTTT. This sequence encodes CASSSNYNQPQHF.

In its sample, this clonotype was seen a few times. V gene TRBV13 combines with J gene TRBJ1-2; the D gene is possibly TRBD1 (6 bases). V was clipped by 0 bases and J by 6 bases, with 8 bases between them. This CDR3 contains 13 residues. From germline, CDR1 is PRHDT and CDR2 FYEKMQ (reference sequence). The CDR3 DNA follows: TGTGCCAGCAGCTTAGGCAGGGGTCATGGCTACACCTTC. Amino acid sequence: CASSLGRGHGYTF. Combining the CDR3 with reference TRBV13 and TRBJ1-2 gives the whole variable domain AAGVIQSPRHLIKEKRETATLKCYPIPRHDTVYWYQQGPGQDPQFLISFYEKMQSDKGSIPDRFSAQQFSDYHSELNMSSLELGDSALYFCASSLGRGHGYTFGSGTRLTVV.

Details on this clonotype: Mismatch with germline at one junction end may stem from a read error. The rearrangement uses TRBV10-3 and TRBJ2-1, with D tentatively TRBD2 (5 bases). CDR1 ENHRY and CDR2 SYGVKD come from the germline V gene. The CDR3 covers 14 residues. The CDR3 coding sequence is TGTGACATCAGGCTAGGTGGGAGAAACAATGAGCAGTTCTTC. As protein: CDIRLGGRNNEQFF.

This chain links TRBV6-1 with TRBJ2-7, with TRBD1 matching over 9 bases. V gave up 4 bases and J gave up 3 bases; unmatched junction bases: 13. The CDR3 extends over 17 amino acids. From germline, CDR1 is MNHNS and CDR2 SASEGT. CDR3 protein: CASSVRDREALGYEQYF. The CDR3, as DNA: TGTGCCAGCAGTGTCCGGGACAGGGAGGCCCTTGGCTACGAGCAGTACTTC.

This clonotype was recorded many times. V is TRBV7-2 and J is TRBJ1-1; D gene uncertain. Per germline, CDR1 SGHTA and CDR2 FQGNSA. Trimming shortened V by 1 base and J by 8 bases, and 14 bases separated the two germline ends. The CDR3 has 14 amino acids. The CDR3 DNA reads TGTGCCAGCAGCTTAGATGGTCGAAAAATGGAAGCTTTCTTT. It is translated as CASSLDGRKMEAFF.

Only one count was recorded for this clonotype. The rearrangement links TRBV9 to TRBJ2-7; D may be TRBD2 (6 bases). The V gene's germline CDR1 is SGDLS and CDR2 YYNGEE. Between the trimmed V and J ends, which lost 3 bases and 5 bases, there was a span of 9 bases. The CDR3 extends over 12 amino acids. The CDR3 bases are TGTGCCAGCAGCGATCGGAGGGACGAGCAGTACTTC. Amino acids: CASSDRRDEQYF. The whole variable domain, filled in from reference TRBV9 and TRBJ2-7, reads DSGVTQTPKHLITATGQRVTLRCSPRSGDLSVYWYQQSLDQGLQFLIQYYNGEERAKGNILERFSAQQFPDLHSELNLSSLELGDSALYFCASSDRRDEQYFGPGTRLTVT.